This T cell receptor beta chain was sequenced for a study of blood T cell repertoires in COVID-19. TCRdb keeps only in-frame clones here, not all; method: immunoSEQ multiplex PCR. This table holds approximately 260,000 clones, around 88% found once. The CDR3 contains 15 residues. Germline CDR1 and CDR2: SGHVS and FNYEAQ. V lost 5 bases and J lost 4; bases outside the gene matches: 9. The sample consisted of PBMCs or T cells enriched from blood (not recorded which). The rearrangement links TRBV7-6 to TRBJ2-7; 9 positions agree with TRBD1. This TCR was sampled from a middle-aged woman with acute COVID-19. The CDR3 DNA sequence: TGTGCCAGCAGCCCTAGAGGGACAGGGCCTTACGAGCAGTACTTC. Translated: CASSPRGTGPYEQYF.